The source of this TCR beta chain is a study of blood T cell repertoires in COVID-19. The method was immunoSEQ multiplex PCR; TCRdb's version includes in-frame clones alone and lacks a portion of them. The data show more than 250,000 clones, with roughly 90% seen just once and under 8% held by the top ten. The germline gives CDR1 SNHLY, CDR2 FYNNEI. This CDR3 spans 15 amino acids. V was cut by 5 bases and J by 0 bases, with 13 bases left in between. This clonotype was sampled from a man aged 18 to 29 who had recovered from COVID-19. The sample was peripheral blood. The chain has TRBV2 and TRBJ1-2, with D perhaps TRBD1 (6 bases). The DNA for the CDR3 is TGTGCCAGCAGTTCTCAGGGGCTAACTAACTATGGCTACACCTTC. Residues: CASSSQGLTNYGYTF.